Each of the 32 T cell receptor beta chains below was sequenced from the same sample in a study of cytomegalovirus exposure and HLA in healthy donors (dated by TCRdb to 2016 to 2017). The library was built by means of the immunoSEQ multiplex PCR assay. The multiplex PCR relied on a mix of 60 forward primers for TCR Vbeta segments and 13 reverse primers for TCR Jbeta segments. TCRdb provides this immuneACCESS table in a form limited to in-frame rearrangements. Some clones are lacking; in checked studies, under half of them reflect an unresolved V gene, and why the rest are absent is not known. Counted in this sample were about 150,000 clones; about a tenth of them appeared once. The ten most abundant clones make up less than 2% of the sample. Sequencing input: PBMCs. Receptor source: a male donor in good health and CMV-seronegative.

This chain uses TRBV18 with TRBJ1-2; no firm D call. Per the germline V gene, CDR1 is KGHSH and CDR2 is LQKENI. The CDR3 is made up of 16 amino acids. V lost 2 bases and J lost 0, with 13 bases in between. Here the CDR3 reads CASSPTTGSANYGYTF. In DNA form, the CDR3 reads TGTGCCAGCTCACCAACTACGGGGTCAGCTAACTATGGCTACACCTTC.

A few counts support this clone. The chain links TRBV7-2 to TRBJ2-4; 11 positions agree with TRBD1. The length of the CDR3 is 19 residues. CDR1 SGHTA and CDR2 FQGNSA come from the germline V gene. After removal of 1 base from V and 1 base from J, the junction contained 9 bases not matched to a gene. CDR3 in amino acids: CASSLGLWDRGMAKNIQYF. The CDR3 DNA reads TGTGCCAGCAGCTTAGGGTTGTGGGACAGGGGGATGGCCAAAAACATTCAGTACTTC.

V usage is TRBV5-6 and J usage is TRBJ1-6, with TRBD1 matching over 10 bases. The CDR3 runs to 15 residues. Germline-derived CDR1 and CDR2 are SGHDT and YYEEEE. With 4 bases clipped from V and 7 bases from J, the junction kept 5 bases outside the gene matches. The CDR3 loop reads CASSLEGQGNSPLHF. The CDR3 DNA is TGTGCCAGCAGCCTGGAGGGACAGGGGAATTCACCCCTCCACTTT.

This chain links TRBV4-3 with TRBJ2-2; 9 nucleotides align to TRBD2. The CDR3 runs 17 residues. The junction had 4 bases not matched to a gene; V was cut back by 0 bases and J by 2 bases. Germline CDR1 and CDR2: LGHNA and YSLEER. The CDR3 loop is CASSQEKAGGNTGELFF. The CDR3 DNA follows: TGCGCCAGCAGCCAAGAAAAAGCGGGGGGTAACACCGGGGAGCTGTTTTTT.

This clone was detected only a few times. The chain joins TRBV30 to TRBJ1-5, with D possibly being TRBD1 (5 bases). This CDR3 region has 13 residues. V was pared by 1 base and J by 5 bases, with 9 bases between. Germline V lookup: CDR1 GTSNPN, CDR2 SVGIG (reference sequence). CDR3 protein: CAWSGQKHQPQHF. The CDR3 coding sequence is TGTGCCTGGAGTGGACAGAAACATCAGCCCCAGCATTTT.

This clone was found a few times. V usage is TRBV7-2 and J usage is TRBJ2-2; tentative D call: TRBD1 (5 bases). CDR3 size: 16 residues. The V gene's germline CDR1 is SGHTA and CDR2 FQGNSA. Trimming removed 5 bases from V and 0 bases from J, with 13 bases in between. CDR3 DNA sequence: TGTGCCAGCAGCCGCGGCTCAGGGACGAACACCGGGGAGCTGTTTTTT. As protein: CASSRGSGTNTGELFF.

The V gene is TRBV7-9, the J gene TRBJ2-7; 7 nucleotides line up with TRBD1. This CDR3 is built from 13 residues. After removal of 3 bases from V and 7 bases from J, the junction contained 6 bases not matched to a gene. Germline assignment: CDR1 SEHNR and CDR2 FQNEAQ (reference sequence). The CDR3 region is CASSLQGVGEQYF. The DNA for the CDR3 is TGTGCCAGCAGCTTGCAGGGGGTGGGAGAGCAGTACTTC.

The CDR3: CAWSVGGRGSYNEQFF. DNA of the CDR3: TGTGCCTGGAGTGTAGGGGGCAGGGGCTCCTACAATGAGCAGTTCTTC. This chain joins TRBV30 and TRBJ2-1, with 7 bases aligning to TRBD1. CDR1 GTSNPN and CDR2 SVGIG come from the germline V gene (reference sequence). The junction had 5 bases not matched to a gene; V was cut back by 0 bases and J by 0 bases. This CDR3 spans 16 amino acids.

V usage is TRBV10-3 and J usage is TRBJ2-1, with a possible D match to TRBD2 (5 bases). Germline values: CDR1 ENHRY, CDR2 SYGVKD. V lost 6 bases, J lost 3 bases, and 9 bases lay in between. CDR3 length: 13 amino acids. The CDR3 region is CAIREGVYNEQFF. CDR3 DNA sequence: TGTGCCATCAGAGAGGGAGTCTACAATGAGCAGTTCTTC.

This clone was counted between two and nine times. The chain employs TRBV7-3 and TRBJ2-1; 9 nucleotides align to TRBD2. Trimming took 2 bases from V and 5 from J; bases not matched to a gene: 10. Germline V gives CDR1 SGHTA, CDR2 FQGTGA. There are 17 residues in the CDR3. In DNA, the CDR3 is TGTGCCAGCAGCTTAGGGACTAGCCAGTACATTGACAATGAGCAGTTCTTC. Translation: CASSLGTSQYIDNEQFF.

The chain has TRBV5-4 and TRBJ1-1, with D uncertain. Germline V lookup: CDR1 SGHNT, CDR2 YYREEE (reference sequence). Deletions cut 0 bases from V and 4 bases from J, with 10 bases between. The CDR3 is made up of 14 amino acids. Written as DNA, the CDR3 is TGTGCCAGCAGCTTGGACGGGGTTCGCACTGAAGCTTTCTTT. Its translation: CASSLDGVRTEAFF. The variable domain in full, with the rest retrieved from reference TRBV5-4 and TRBJ1-1, is ETGVTQSPTHLIKTRGQQVTLRCSSQSGHNTVSWYQQALGQGPQFIFQYYREEENGRGNFPPRFSGLQFPNYSSELNVNALELDDSALYLCASSLDGVRTEAFFGQGTRLTVV.

The chain employs TRBV18 and TRBJ2-5; D unclear. Germline V gene sequence: CDR1 KGHSH, CDR2 LQKENI. The CDR3 extends over 14 amino acids. Trimming shortened V by 5 bases and J by 5 bases, and 15 bases separated the two germline ends. CDR3 loop: CASSTGTNRETQYF. The CDR3 nucleotides read TGTGCCAGCTCAACGGGTACAAATAGGGAGACCCAGTACTTC.

This chain connects TRBV4-2 to TRBJ1-2, with 7 bases lining up with TRBD1. The CDR3 covers 15 residues. Germline V gives CDR1 LGHNA, CDR2 YNFKEQ. V was pared by 0 bases and J by 3 bases, with 4 bases of the junction left unmatched. In DNA form, the CDR3 reads TGTGCCAGCAGCCAAGATCCAGGGGGATACTATGGCTACACCTTC. Translating gives CASSQDPGGYYGYTF.

The table lists this clone with a few counts. The gene calls are TRBV7-2 and TRBJ2-7, with 7 bases aligning to TRBD1. J lost 7 bases, V lost 8 bases, and 5 bases had no gene match. The length of the CDR3 is 11 residues. Looked up from germline, CDR1 is SGHTA and CDR2 is FQGNSA. CDR3: CASGFRGEQYF. In nucleotides, the CDR3 is TGTGCCAGCGGATTCAGGGGGGAGCAGTACTTC.

This clone was counted a few times. The chain joins TRBV6-1 to TRBJ1-2; D is unresolved. With 6 bases removed from V and 3 bases from J, the gap between germline ends came to 8 bases. CDR1 MNHNS and CDR2 SASEGT come from the germline V gene. The CDR3 covers 12 residues. The chain's CDR3 is CASSPNHYGYTF. The CDR3 DNA reads TGTGCCAGCAGCCCCAATCACTATGGCTACACCTTC.

This clone was observed a few times. The chain couples TRBV11-2 to TRBJ1-1, with a possible D match to TRBD1 (6 bases). Trimming stripped 5 bases from V and 5 bases from J, with 12 bases between. The CDR3 totals 13 residues. From germline, CDR1 is SGHAT and CDR2 FQNNGV. The CDR3 nucleotides are TGTGCCAGCAGCCCGCGGGGGCGTACTGAAGCTTTCTTT. Translation: CASSPRGRTEAFF.

This clone was seen a handful of times. This chain joins TRBV6-6 and TRBJ1-6; no clear D gene. V was cut by 7 bases and J by 6 bases, with 16 bases left in between. Germline V lookup: CDR1 MNHNY, CDR2 SVGAGI (reference sequence). This CDR3 region has 15 residues. The CDR3 protein is CASNPPGVRNSPLHF. As DNA, the CDR3 is TGTGCCAGCAATCCCCCCGGGGTGCGTAATTCACCCCTCCACTTT.

The chain has TRBV27 and TRBJ2-1; D ambiguous. V was cut by 4 bases and J by 10 bases, with 11 bases left in between. Germline-derived CDR1 and CDR2 are MNHEY and SMNVEV (reference sequence). The CDR3 consists of 12 residues. CDR3 DNA: TGTGCCAGCAGTTCCCAATATAGCGAGCAGTTCTTC. Protein product: CASSSQYSEQFF.

This chain connects TRBV29-1 to TRBJ1-2; a weak D match, TRBD1 (5 bases). This CDR3 is built from 14 residues. CDR1 and CDR2 from the germline V gene are SQVTM and ANQGSEA. The germline V and J ends were trimmed by 4 bases and 7 bases, with 19 bases remaining between them. CDR3 region: CSVASPGNLLGYTF. CDR3 bases: TGCAGCGTTGCATCCCCAGGGAATCTGCTTGGCTACACCTTC.

This clone turned up a few times. This chain connects TRBV7-2 to TRBJ2-7; TRBD2 aligns across 7 bases. The CDR3 runs to 15 residues. V trimming: 5 bases; J trimming: 0 bases; junction bases outside the gene matches: 7. The germline V gene has CDR1 SGHTA and CDR2 FQGNSA. CDR3 residues: CASSTTSAVSYEQYF. The CDR3 DNA follows: TGTGCCAGCAGCACCACTAGCGCAGTCTCCTACGAGCAGTACTTC.

The V gene is TRBV10-3, the J gene TRBJ2-3, with 7 bases identical to TRBD1. Germline assignment: CDR1 ENHRY and CDR2 SYGVKD. V trimming: 5 bases; J trimming: 0 bases; junction bases outside the gene matches: 5. The CDR3 consists of 15 residues. The CDR3 DNA reads as TGTGCCATCAGTTCTCGGACAGGTAGCACAGATACGCAGTATTTT. It is translated as CAISSRTGSTDTQYF.

The rearrangement links TRBV4-3 to TRBJ2-5; 9 bases agree with TRBD1. The DNA end is a closer match to TRBJ2-7, so the J assignment may be wrong. Germline CDR1 LGHNA, CDR2 YSLEER. This CDR3 has 16 residues. CDR3 loop: CASSPEVGQGGYEQYF. The CDR3 nucleotides read TGCGCCAGCAGCCCCGAGGTGGGACAGGGTGGGTACGAGCAGTACTTC.

This clone showed up just a few times. V is TRBV5-1 and J is TRBJ2-2; D is perhaps TRBD2 (6 bases). CDR1 is SGHRS and CDR2 is YFSETQ in the germline V gene. The CDR3 has 16 amino acids. Trimming removed 1 base at V and 4 bases at J, with 14 bases between. CDR3 amino acids: CASSLRRRDSTGELFF. As DNA, the CDR3 is TGCGCCAGCAGCTTGCGACGGAGGGATTCCACCGGGGAGCTGTTTTTT.

The chain is built from TRBV27 and TRBJ2-7; TRBD2 agrees at 7 bases. The germline V gene has CDR1 MNHEY and CDR2 SMNVEV (reference sequence). V lost 1 base to trimming and J lost 4 bases; unmatched junction nucleotides: 7. CDR3 size: 15 residues. The CDR3 reads CASSLFPAGTYEQYF. In nucleotides, the CDR3 is TGTGCCAGCAGTTTATTTCCAGCGGGAACTTACGAGCAGTACTTC.

Comments on this clone: Additional DNA sequences in this sample encode the identical CDR3. The chain links TRBV27 to TRBJ2-7, with 9 bases matching TRBD2. The CDR3 sequence is 14 residues long. CDR1 is MNHEY and CDR2 is SMNVEV in the germline V gene (reference sequence). After removal of 5 bases from V and 0 bases from J, the junction contained 2 bases not matched to a gene. The CDR3, as DNA: TGTGCCAGCAGTCTAGCGGGGAGCTCCTACGAGCAGTACTTC. Amino acid sequence: CASSLAGSSYEQYF.

This sequence joins TRBV10-3 and TRBJ1-1, with D unclear. Per germline, CDR1 ENHRY and CDR2 SYGVKD. The V end lost 8 bases, the J end lost 1 base, and 14 bases lay between the germline ends. The CDR3 length is 14 residues. Here the CDR3 reads CAIDTGSPNTEAFF. CDR3 sequence (DNA): TGTGCCATCGATACGGGAAGCCCGAACACTGAAGCTTTCTTT.

This clone turned up a few times. This chain joins TRBV7-9 and TRBJ1-6; TRBD1 is a possible D gene (6 bases). Per germline, CDR1 SEHNR and CDR2 FQNEAQ (reference sequence). The CDR3 is 10 amino acids. The V gene lost 10 bases and the J gene lost 14 bases, with 12 bases spanning the gap. CDR3 coding DNA: TGTGCCACCGCCGAGGGGGCCCTCCACTTT. Its protein product is CATAEGALHF.

The chain carries TRBV7-9 and TRBJ2-2; 7 bases match TRBD1. Germline-derived CDR1 and CDR2 are SEHNR and FQNEAQ (reference sequence). The J segment lost 6 bases and the V segment lost 3 bases, leaving 13 bases of the junction unmatched. CDR3 size: 17 residues. The CDR3 DNA sequence: TGTGCCAGCAGCTTGGGCGCCGGGACAGCCACCCCCGGGGAGCTGTTTTTT. It yields the protein CASSLGAGTATPGELFF.

The chain links TRBV28 to TRBJ1-2; a weak D match, TRBD1 (5 bases). The CDR3 has 14 amino acids. Per germline, CDR1 MDHEN and CDR2 SYDVKM. V lost 2 bases and J lost 4, with 11 bases in between. CDR3 loop: CASSLGRQGYGYTF. CDR3 DNA: TGTGCCAGCAGTTTAGGGCGGCAGGGCTATGGCTACACCTTC.

The chain employs TRBV7-2 and TRBJ2-7, with 12 bases fitting TRBD2. V trimming: 5 bases; J trimming: 2 bases; junction bases outside the gene matches: 10. The germline V gene encodes CDR1 SGHTA and CDR2 FQGNSA. CDR3 length: 17 residues. CDR3 sequence (DNA): TGTGCCAGCAGCATGACTAGCGGGGGCCGTTCTGCCTACGAGCAGTACTTC. Its protein product is CASSMTSGGRSAYEQYF.

The rearrangement joins TRBV5-1 to TRBJ1-2; D is unclear. The V end was cut by 0 bases, the J end by 3 bases, with 6 bases between. CDR1 and CDR2 from the germline V gene are SGHRS and YFSETQ. This CDR3 is 13 amino acids long. CDR3 region: CASSLAGYYGYTF. For the CDR3, the DNA is TGCGCCAGCAGCTTGGCGGGGTACTATGGCTACACCTTC.

Regarding this clone: Sequence at one end of the junction differs from germline and may be a read error. CDR3 DNA sequence: TGTGCCACCAGAAGAGGAGGAGCAACTAATGAAAAACTGTTTTTT. Its protein product is CATRRGGATNEKLFF. This rearrangement joins TRBV15 to TRBJ1-4; no clear D. This CDR3 has 15 amino acids. Looked up from germline, CDR1 is LNHNV and CDR2 is YYDKDF (reference sequence).